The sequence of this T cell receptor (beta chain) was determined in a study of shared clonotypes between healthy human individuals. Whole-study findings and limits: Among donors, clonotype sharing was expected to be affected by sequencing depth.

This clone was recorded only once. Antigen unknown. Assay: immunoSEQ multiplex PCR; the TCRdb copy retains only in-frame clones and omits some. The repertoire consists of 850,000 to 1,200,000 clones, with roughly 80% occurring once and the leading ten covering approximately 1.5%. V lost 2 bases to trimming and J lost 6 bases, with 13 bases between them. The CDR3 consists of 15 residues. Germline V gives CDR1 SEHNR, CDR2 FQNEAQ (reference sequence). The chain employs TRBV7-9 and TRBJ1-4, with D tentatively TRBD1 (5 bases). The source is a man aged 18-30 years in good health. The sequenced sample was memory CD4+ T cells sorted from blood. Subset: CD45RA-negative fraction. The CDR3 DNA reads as TGTGCCAGCAGCTTAAGATTGGACACCTATGAAAAACTGTTTTTT. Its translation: CASSLRLDTYEKLFF.